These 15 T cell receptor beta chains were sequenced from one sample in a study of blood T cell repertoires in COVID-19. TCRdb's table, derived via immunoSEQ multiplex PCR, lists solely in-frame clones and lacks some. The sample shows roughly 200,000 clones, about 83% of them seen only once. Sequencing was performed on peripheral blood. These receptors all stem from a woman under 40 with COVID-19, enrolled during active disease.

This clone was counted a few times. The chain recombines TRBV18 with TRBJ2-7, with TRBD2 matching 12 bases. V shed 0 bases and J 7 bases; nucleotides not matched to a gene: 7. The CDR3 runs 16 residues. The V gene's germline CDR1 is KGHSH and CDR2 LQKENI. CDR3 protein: CASSPPTSGSVREQYF. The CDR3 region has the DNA TGTGCCAGCTCACCACCGACTAGCGGGAGTGTTAGGGAGCAGTACTTC.

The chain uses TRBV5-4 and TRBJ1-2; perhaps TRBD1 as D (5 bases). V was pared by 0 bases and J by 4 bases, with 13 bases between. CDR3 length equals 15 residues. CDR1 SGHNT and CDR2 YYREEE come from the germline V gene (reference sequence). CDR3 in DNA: TGTGCCAGCAGCTTGGGGGGGGACCAATTCTATGGCTACACCTTC. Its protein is CASSLGGDQFYGYTF.

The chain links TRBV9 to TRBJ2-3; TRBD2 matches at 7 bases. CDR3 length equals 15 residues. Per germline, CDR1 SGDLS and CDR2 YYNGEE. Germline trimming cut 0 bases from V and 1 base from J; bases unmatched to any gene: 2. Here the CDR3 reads CASSVDSGGTDTQYF. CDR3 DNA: TGTGCCAGCAGCGTAGACAGCGGGGGCACAGATACGCAGTATTTT.

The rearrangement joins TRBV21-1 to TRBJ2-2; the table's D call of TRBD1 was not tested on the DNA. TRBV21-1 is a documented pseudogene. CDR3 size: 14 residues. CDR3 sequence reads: CASSETGPTGELFF. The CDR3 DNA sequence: TGTGCCAGCAGCGAAACAGGACCCACCGGGGAGCTGTTTTTT.

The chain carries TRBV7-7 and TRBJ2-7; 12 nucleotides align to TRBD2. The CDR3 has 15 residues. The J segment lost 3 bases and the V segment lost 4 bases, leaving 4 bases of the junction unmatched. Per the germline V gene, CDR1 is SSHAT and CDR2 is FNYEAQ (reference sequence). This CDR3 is CASSSGLAGLYEQYF. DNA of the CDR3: TGTGCCAGCAGCTCCGGACTAGCGGGGCTCTACGAGCAGTACTTC.

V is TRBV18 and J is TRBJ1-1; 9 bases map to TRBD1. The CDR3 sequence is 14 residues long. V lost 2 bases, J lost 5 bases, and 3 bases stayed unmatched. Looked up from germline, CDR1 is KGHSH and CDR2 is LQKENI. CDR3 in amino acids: CASSPGQGWTEAFF. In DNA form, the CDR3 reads TGTGCCAGCTCACCAGGACAGGGGTGGACTGAAGCTTTCTTT.

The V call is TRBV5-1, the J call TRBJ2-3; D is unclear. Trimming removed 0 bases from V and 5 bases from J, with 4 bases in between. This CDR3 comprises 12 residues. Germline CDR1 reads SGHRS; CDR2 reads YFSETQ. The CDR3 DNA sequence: TGCGCCAGCAGCTTGGGAGGAGATACGCAGTATTTT. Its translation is CASSLGGDTQYF.

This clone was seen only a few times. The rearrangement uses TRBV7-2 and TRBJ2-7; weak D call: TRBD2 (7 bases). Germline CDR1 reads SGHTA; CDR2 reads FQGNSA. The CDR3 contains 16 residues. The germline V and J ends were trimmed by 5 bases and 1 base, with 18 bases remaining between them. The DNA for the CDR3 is TGTGCCAGCAGCCGTGAGGCGGGGGCGAGGTCCTACGAGCAGTACTTC. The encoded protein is CASSREAGARSYEQYF.

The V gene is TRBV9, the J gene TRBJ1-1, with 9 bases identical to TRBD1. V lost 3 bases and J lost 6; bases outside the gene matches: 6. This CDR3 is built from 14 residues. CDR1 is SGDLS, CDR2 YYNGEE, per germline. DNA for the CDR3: TGTGCCAGCAGCGCCCCCGGGACAGGGTCTGAAGCTTTCTTT. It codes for CASSAPGTGSEAFF.

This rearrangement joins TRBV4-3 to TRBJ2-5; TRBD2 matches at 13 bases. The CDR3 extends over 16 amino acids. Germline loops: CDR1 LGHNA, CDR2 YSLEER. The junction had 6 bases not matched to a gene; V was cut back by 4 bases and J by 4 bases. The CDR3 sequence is CASSPGLAGVGETQYF. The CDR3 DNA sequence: TGCGCCAGCAGCCCCGGACTAGCGGGAGTTGGAGAGACCCAGTACTTC.

The chain's CDR3 is CATTAGEGGNTIYF. CDR3 nucleotides: TGTGCCACTACGGCAGGGGAAGGTGGAAACACCATATATTTT. The V call is TRBV10-3, the J call TRBJ1-3, with a tentative D call TRBD1 (6 bases). Germline V gives CDR1 ENHRY, CDR2 SYGVKD. The CDR3 totals 14 residues. Trimming removed 10 bases at V and 3 bases at J, with 16 bases between.

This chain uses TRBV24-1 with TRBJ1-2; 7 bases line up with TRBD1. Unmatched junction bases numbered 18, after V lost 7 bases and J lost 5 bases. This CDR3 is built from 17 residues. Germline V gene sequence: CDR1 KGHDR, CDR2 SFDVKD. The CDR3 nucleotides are TGTGCCACCAGAAATACCACCGTTTTGGACAGGAGGTATGGCTACACCTTC. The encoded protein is CATRNTTVLDRRYGYTF.

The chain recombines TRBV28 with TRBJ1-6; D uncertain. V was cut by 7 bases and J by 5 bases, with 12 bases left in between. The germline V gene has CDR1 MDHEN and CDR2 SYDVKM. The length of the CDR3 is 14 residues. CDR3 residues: CASTSTNNNSPLHF. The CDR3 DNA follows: TGTGCCAGCACTTCGACTAATAATAATTCACCCCTCCACTTT.

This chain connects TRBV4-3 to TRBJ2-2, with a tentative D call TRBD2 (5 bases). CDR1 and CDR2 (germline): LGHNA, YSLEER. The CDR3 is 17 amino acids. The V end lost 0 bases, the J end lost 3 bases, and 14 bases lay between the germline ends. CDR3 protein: CASSQESSGSHTGELFF. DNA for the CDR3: TGCGCCAGCAGCCAAGAGTCGAGCGGCAGCCACACCGGGGAGCTGTTTTTT.

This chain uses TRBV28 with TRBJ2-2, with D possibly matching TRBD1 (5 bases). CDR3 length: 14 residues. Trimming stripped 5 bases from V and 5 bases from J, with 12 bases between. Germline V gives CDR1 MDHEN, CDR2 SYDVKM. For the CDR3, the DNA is TGTGCCAGCAGTGGGGCAATGGGGACCGGGGAGCTGTTTTTT. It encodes CASSGAMGTGELFF.